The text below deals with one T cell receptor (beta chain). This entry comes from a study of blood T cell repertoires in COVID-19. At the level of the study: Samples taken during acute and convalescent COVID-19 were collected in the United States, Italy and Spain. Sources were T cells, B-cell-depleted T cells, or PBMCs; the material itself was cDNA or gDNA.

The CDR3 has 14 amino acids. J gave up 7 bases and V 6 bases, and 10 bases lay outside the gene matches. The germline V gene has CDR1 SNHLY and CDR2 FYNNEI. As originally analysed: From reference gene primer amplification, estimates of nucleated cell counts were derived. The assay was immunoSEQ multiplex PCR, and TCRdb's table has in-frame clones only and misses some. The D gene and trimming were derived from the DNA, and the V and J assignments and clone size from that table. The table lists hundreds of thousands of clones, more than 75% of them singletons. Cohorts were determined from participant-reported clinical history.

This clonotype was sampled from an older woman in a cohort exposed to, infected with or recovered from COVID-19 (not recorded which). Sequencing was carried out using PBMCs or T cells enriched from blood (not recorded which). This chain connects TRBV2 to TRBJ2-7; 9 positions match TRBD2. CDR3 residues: CASRFLAGVSEQYF. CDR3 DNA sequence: TGTGCCAGCAGATTCTTAGCGGGGGTGTCTGAGCAGTACTTC.